Each of the 24 T cell receptor beta chains below was sequenced from the same sample in a study of blood T cell repertoires in COVID-19. Some clones are missing from TCRdb's copy, which holds only in-frame ones; the method was immunoSEQ multiplex PCR. The sample comprises approximately 57,000 clones, around nine tenths of which are singletons, and 3% to 4.5% rests with the top ten. Sequences were obtained from peripheral blood. The source of these receptors is a man aged 45-65 years with acute or convalescent COVID-19.

The gene calls are TRBV27 and TRBJ1-2; a weak D match, TRBD1 (5 bases). V was pared by 5 bases and J by 7 bases, with 20 bases between. The germline V gene has CDR1 MNHEY and CDR2 SMNVEV (reference sequence). The length of the CDR3 is 15 residues. The CDR3 sequence: CASSPNHSTGSGYTF. The CDR3 bases are TGTGCCAGCAGTCCAAACCACTCTACAGGCAGTGGCTACACCTTC.

J is TRBJ2-2 and V is TRBV4-2, with 7 bases fitting TRBD1. Germline V gives CDR1 LGHNA, CDR2 YNFKEQ. Trimming took 3 bases from V and 7 from J; bases not matched to a gene: 8. The CDR3 covers 15 residues. The CDR3 DNA reads TGTGCCAGCAGCCAGCTCTACAGGGGTGGCGGGGAGCTGTTTTTT. Its translation: CASSQLYRGGGELFF.

The chain combines TRBV3-1 (or the pseudogene TRBV3-2) with TRBJ2-5; 11 bases map to TRBD2. From germline, CDR1 is LGHDT and CDR2 YNNKEL (reference sequence). The CDR3 has 17 amino acids. Trimming removed 3 bases from V and 4 bases from J; junction bases left unmatched: 10. CDR3 sequence: CASSHFLSGGARETQYF. Here the CDR3 DNA reads TGTGCCAGCAGCCACTTCCTTAGCGGGGGGGCCCGAGAGACCCAGTACTTC.

Only one count was recorded for this clone. This sequence joins TRBV29-1 and TRBJ2-2, with unresolved D. The ends were cut back, 4 bases at V and 7 bases at J, with 19 bases in the middle. Germline CDR1 reads SQVTM; CDR2 reads ANQGSEA. CDR3 size: 15 residues. CDR3 in amino acids: CSVGGELGSLGELFF. The CDR3 nucleotides read TGCAGCGTTGGTGGCGAGCTCGGGTCCCTCGGGGAGCTGTTTTTT.

This chain joins TRBV30 and TRBJ2-7; TRBD1 matches 7 bases. V was pared by 0 bases and J by 5 bases, with 7 bases of the junction left unmatched. CDR1 is GTSNPN and CDR2 is SVGIG in the germline V gene (reference sequence). This CDR3 contains 14 residues. Here the CDR3 DNA reads TGTGCCTGGAGTGTAGGACAGGAAAATCACGAGCAGTACTTC. Amino acid sequence: CAWSVGQENHEQYF.

The chain has TRBV6-1 and TRBJ2-7; D might be TRBD2 (6 bases). Trimming shortened V by 6 bases and J by 2 bases, and 11 bases separated the two germline ends. CDR3 length equals 13 residues. Germline V gene lookup returns CDR1 MNHNS and CDR2 SASEGT. The DNA for the CDR3 is TGTGCCAGCAGCCGGGACTGGGCCTACGAGCAGTACTTC. Protein sequence: CASSRDWAYEQYF.

V gene TRBV19 combines with J gene TRBJ2-1, with D possibly being TRBD2 (6 bases). CDR1 and CDR2 (germline): LNHDA, SQIVND (reference sequence). With 3 bases removed from V and 2 bases from J, the gap between germline ends came to 8 bases. The CDR3 covers 14 residues. The CDR3 DNA follows: TGTGCCAGTAGTATGTGGGGGGCCTACAATGAGCAGTTCTTC. The encoded protein is CASSMWGAYNEQFF.

J is TRBJ2-7 and V is TRBV12-3 or TRBV12-4; D not resolved. This CDR3 comprises 13 residues. Deletions cut 1 base from V and 6 bases from J, with 10 bases between. For the CDR3, the DNA is TGTGCCAGCAGTTTAGAACAACGGGTCGAGCAGTACTTC. This translates into CASSLEQRVEQYF.

V and J are TRBV11-2 and TRBJ1-4; weak D call: TRBD1 (6 bases). V was cut by 3 bases and J by 3 bases, with 14 bases left in between. The CDR3 is 16 amino acids. CDR1 and CDR2 from the germline V gene are SGHAT and FQNNGV. DNA for the CDR3: TGTGCCAGCAGCTTCCAGCCGACAGGCTCTAATGAAAAACTGTTTTTT. Translated, it gives CASSFQPTGSNEKLFF.

This clone was recorded once. Here the CDR3 reads CASSNRGSHEQYF. The CDR3 DNA is TGTGCCAGCAGTAACAGGGGGTCCCACGAGCAGTACTTC. The V gene is TRBV6-5, the J gene TRBJ2-7; 8 bases match TRBD1. There are 13 residues in the CDR3. V dropped 5 bases and J dropped 5; count of bases not matched to a gene: 5. Germline CDR1 and CDR2: MNHEY and SVGAGI.

V usage is TRBV30 and J usage is TRBJ1-6, with TRBD1 matching 8 bases. Trimming at V came to 3 bases and at J to 10 bases, leaving 11 bases not matched to a gene. The CDR3 sequence is 15 residues long. The V gene's germline CDR1 is GTSNPN and CDR2 SVGIG (reference sequence). In nucleotides, the CDR3 is TGTGCCTGGAGCTCTGACAGGGGCCGGGTGTCACCCCTCCACTTT. This gives the protein CAWSSDRGRVSPLHF. The complete variable domain, with remaining parts taken from reference TRBV30 and TRBJ1-6, reads SQTIHQWPATLVQPVGSPLSLECTVEGTSNPNLYWYRQAAGRGLQLLFYSVGIGQISSEVPQNLSASRPQDRQFILSSKKLLLSDSGFYLCAWSSDRGRVSPLHFGNGTRLTVT.

This chain links TRBV29-1 with TRBJ1-2, with 7 bases that match TRBD1. The CDR3 is 13 residues long. The J segment lost 8 bases and the V segment lost 3 bases, leaving 9 bases of the junction unmatched. Germline CDR1 SQVTM, CDR2 ANQGSEA. The CDR3 loop is CSVDPGQRTGYTF. CDR3 coding DNA: TGCAGCGTTGACCCGGGACAGAGAACAGGCTACACCTTC.

The J gene is TRBJ1-1, the V gene TRBV5-1; 9 bases are a match to TRBD1. The germline gives CDR1 SGHRS, CDR2 YFSETQ. V lost 4 bases, J lost 4 bases, and 8 bases stayed unmatched. This CDR3 region has 15 residues. This CDR3 is CASSVTGGVVTEAFF. CDR3 nucleotide sequence: TGCGCCAGCAGCGTGACAGGGGGAGTCGTCACTGAAGCTTTCTTT. The variable domain in full, with the rest retrieved from reference TRBV5-1 and TRBJ1-1, is KAGVTQTPRYLIKTRGQQVTLSCSPISGHRSVSWYQQTPGQGLQFLFEYFSETQRNKGNFPGRFSGRQFSNSRSEMNVSTLELGDSALYLCASSVTGGVVTEAFFGQGTRLTVV.

This chain connects TRBV4-2 to TRBJ1-1, with D unresolved. The CDR3 is made up of 16 amino acids. V was shortened by 0 bases and J by 4 bases, with 15 bases between the two germline ends. Germline V gene sequence: CDR1 LGHNA, CDR2 YNFKEQ. In DNA, the CDR3 is TGTGCCAGCAGCCAAGACGTCGCAAAGGCGGTCACTGAAGCTTTCTTT. Amino acids: CASSQDVAKAVTEAFF.

V usage is TRBV6-5 and J usage is TRBJ1-1; 9 bases are shared with TRBD1. The germline V gene has CDR1 MNHEY and CDR2 SVGAGI. Trimming removed 1 base from V and 8 bases from J; junction bases left unmatched: 5. The CDR3 totals 14 residues. CDR3 DNA: TGTGCCAGCAGTTACTTACAGGGGGCTAGGGAAGCTTTCTTT. It yields the protein CASSYLQGAREAFF.

The J gene is TRBJ2-2, the V gene TRBV5-1; D is ambiguous. V lost 0 bases, J lost 5 bases, and 5 bases lay in between. This CDR3 comprises 13 residues. CDR1 is SGHRS and CDR2 is YFSETQ in the germline V gene. The chain's CDR3 is CASSLARTGELFF. CDR3 DNA: TGCGCCAGCAGCTTGGCCAGGACCGGGGAGCTGTTTTTT.

This rearrangement joins TRBV5-1 to TRBJ1-4, with D tentatively TRBD1 (5 bases). Trimming shortened V by 2 bases and J by 4 bases, and 9 bases separated the two germline ends. CDR1 and CDR2 from the germline V gene are SGHRS and YFSETQ. The CDR3 length is 14 residues. As DNA, the CDR3 is TGCGCCAGCAGCTTATGGGGCATTAATGAAAAACTGTTTTTT. It specifies CASSLWGINEKLFF.

The chain has TRBV7-9 and TRBJ1-1; tentatively, D is TRBD1 (5 bases). V was pared by 2 bases and J by 3 bases, with 10 bases between. From germline, CDR1 is SEHNR and CDR2 FQNEAQ (reference sequence). This CDR3 has 14 amino acids. For the CDR3, the DNA is TGTGCCAGCAGCTTAATGGGAGGGGACACTGAAGCTTTCTTT. It specifies CASSLMGGDTEAFF.

This clone showed up just once. The chain uses TRBV27 and TRBJ1-2, with D uncertain. Between the trimmed V and J ends, which lost 4 bases and 2 bases, there was a span of 11 bases. The CDR3 contains 14 residues. Looked up from germline, CDR1 is MNHEY and CDR2 is SMNVEV (reference sequence). CDR3 amino acids: CASSYRSSNYGYTF. The CDR3 nucleotides read TGTGCCAGCAGTTACCGGTCCTCGAACTATGGCTACACCTTC.

V usage is TRBV5-4 and J usage is TRBJ1-2, with 7 positions matching TRBD1. There are 14 residues in the CDR3. The V and J ends lost 4 bases and 6 bases, in that order; junction bases with no gene match: 9. CDR1 and CDR2 (germline): SGHNT, YYREEE (reference sequence). The DNA of the CDR3 is TGTGCCAGCAGCATAAACAGGGGCGAGGATGGCTACACCTTC. The encoded protein is CASSINRGEDGYTF.

This chain uses TRBV5-1 with TRBJ1-6; 11 bases are shared with TRBD1. The V gene's germline CDR1 is SGHRS and CDR2 YFSETQ. The CDR3 has 14 amino acids. J lost 10 bases, V lost 4 bases, and 4 bases had no gene match. The CDR3 spells CASSPGQGVSPLHF. DNA for the CDR3: TGCGCCAGCAGCCCGGGACAGGGGGTCTCACCCCTCCACTTT.

The chain couples TRBV11-3 to TRBJ1-3; D remains ambiguous. Germline V gene sequence: CDR1 SGHNT, CDR2 YENEEA. Between the trimmed V and J ends, which lost 2 bases and 0 bases, there was a span of 11 bases. The CDR3 loop spans 16 amino acids. Written as DNA, the CDR3 is TGTGCCAGCAGCTTATCATCGGCGGGCTCTGGAAACACCATATATTTT. Its protein product is CASSLSSAGSGNTIYF.

This chain joins TRBV25-1 and TRBJ1-4, with 7 bases matching TRBD1. CDR3 length equals 17 residues. The germline CDR1 and CDR2 sequences are MGHDK and SYGVNS. After removal of 4 bases from V and 8 bases from J, the junction contained 16 bases not matched to a gene. The CDR3 loop is CASSARTGAALEEKLFF. The DNA for the CDR3 is TGTGCCAGCAGTGCGAGGACAGGTGCGGCGCTCGAAGAAAAACTGTTTTTT. The variable domain in full, completed from reference TRBV25-1 and TRBJ1-4, reads EADIYQTPRYLVIGTGKKITLECSQTMGHDKMYWYQQDPGMELHLIHYSYGVNSTEKGDLSSESTVSRIRTEHFPLTLESARPSHTSQYLCASSARTGAALEEKLFFGSGTQLSVL.

V gene TRBV10-3 combines with J gene TRBJ2-7, with D uncertain. CDR3 length equals 13 residues. CDR1 is ENHRY, CDR2 SYGVKD, per germline. Between the trimmed V and J ends, which lost 1 base and 0 bases, there was a span of 4 bases. CDR3 sequence (DNA): TGTGCCATCAGTGAGTACATCTCCTACGAGCAGTACTTC. Protein: CAISEYISYEQYF.